The 6 T cell receptor beta chains in this list originate from one sample, sequenced in a study of cytomegalovirus exposure and HLA in healthy donors. PCR used 60 Vbeta primers and 13 Jbeta primers. Data came from immunoSEQ multiplex PCR; TCRdb stores just in-frame clones and leaves some out. The table includes 95,000 to 100,000 clones, 76% detected once. Sample: PBMCs. Receptors were obtained from a man in his forties in good health and CMV-seronegative.

This chain connects TRBV29-1 to TRBJ2-1; 8 positions agree with TRBD2. The CDR3 spans 14 residues. Germline V gene sequence: CDR1 SQVTM, CDR2 ANQGSEA. V dropped 7 bases and J dropped 2; count of bases not matched to a gene: 7. The CDR3 sequence is CSASGTRAYNEQFF. Here the CDR3 DNA reads TGCAGCGCCTCCGGGACTAGGGCCTACAATGAGCAGTTCTTC.

The CDR3 spells CASREDRGSYNEQFF. Here the CDR3 DNA reads TGTGCCAGCAGAGAGGACAGGGGGTCCTACAATGAGCAGTTCTTC. V gene TRBV6-4 combines with J gene TRBJ2-1; 10 bases are a match to TRBD1. The V gene's germline CDR1 is MRHNA and CDR2 SNTAGT. This CDR3 has 15 residues. Trimming at V came to 6 bases and at J to 1 base, leaving 3 bases not matched to a gene.

On this clone: The junction and the germline gene differ at one end; a read error may be behind it. The same CDR3 also results from other DNA sequences found in this sample. This chain connects TRBV6-5 to TRBJ2-2; tentative D call: TRBD2 (5 bases). The CDR3 covers 15 residues. Germline V lookup: CDR1 MNHEY, CDR2 SVGAGI. CDR3 amino acids: CASSSDFYHTGELFF. The CDR3 coding sequence is TGCGCCAGCAGTTCGGACTTTTACCACACCGGGGAGCTGTTTTTT.

This sequence joins TRBV19 and TRBJ1-5, with D perhaps matching TRBD1 (5 bases). Trimming pared 6 bases from V and 1 base from J, leaving 10 bases between. Germline lookup yields CDR1 LNHDA and CDR2 SQIVND (reference sequence). This CDR3 region has 14 residues. CDR3 amino acids: CASSMEGSNQPQHF. The DNA of the CDR3 is TGTGCCAGTAGCATGGAGGGGAGCAATCAGCCCCAGCATTTT.

The chain joins TRBV7-9 to TRBJ2-3, with 12 bases fitting TRBD2. Germline trimming cut 5 bases from V and 2 bases from J; bases unmatched to any gene: 5. CDR1 and CDR2 from the germline V gene are SEHNR and FQNEAQ (reference sequence). This CDR3 spans 16 amino acids. CDR3 sequence: CASSPGLAGLTDTQYF. Written as DNA, the CDR3 is TGTGCCAGCAGCCCAGGACTAGCGGGACTCACAGATACGCAGTATTTT.

V and J are TRBV4-3 and TRBJ2-7, with 7 bases identical to TRBD1. The CDR3 extends over 15 amino acids. CDR1 LGHNA and CDR2 YSLEER come from the germline V gene. Trimming removed 4 bases from V and 0 bases from J; junction bases left unmatched: 6. CDR3 DNA sequence: TGCGCCAGCAGCCCTTCTAGGGACAGCTCCTACGAGCAGTACTTC. Its protein is CASSPSRDSSYEQYF.